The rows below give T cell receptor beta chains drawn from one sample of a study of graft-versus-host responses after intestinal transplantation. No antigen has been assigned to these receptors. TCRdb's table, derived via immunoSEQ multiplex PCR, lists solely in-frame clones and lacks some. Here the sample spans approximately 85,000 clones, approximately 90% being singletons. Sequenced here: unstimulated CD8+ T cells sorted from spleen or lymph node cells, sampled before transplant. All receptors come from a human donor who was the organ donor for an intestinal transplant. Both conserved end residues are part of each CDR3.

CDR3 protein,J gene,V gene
CASSLRLAGVADTQYF,TRBJ2-3,TRBV5-5
CASSPGERYEQYF,TRBJ2-7,TRBV6-5
CASSFLPTSNTGELFF,TRBJ2-2,TRBV11-2
CASSPGRTYEQYF,NA,TRBV7-9
CATIWGVHAFF,TRBJ1-1,TRBV6-1
CASSTQTWGAHTEAFF,TRBJ1-1,TRBV7-6
CASSLVLGGDEQFF,TRBJ2-1,TRBV7-2
CASSDSRGGNEQFF,TRBJ2-1,TRBV6-4
CASSDAGGPEAFF,TRBJ1-1,TRBV6-1
CASSHLVAYEQYF,TRBJ2-7,TRBV19
CASSIWNTEAFF,TRBJ1-1,TRBV19
CASSETSGDLNEQFF,TRBJ2-1,TRBV6-6
CASSLGVATNEKLFF,TRBJ1-4,TRBV19
CASSKENGPFSYNEQFF,TRBJ2-1,TRBV21-1
CASSLGGDIMSYGQYF,TRBJ2-7,TRBV5-6
CASSEKASYEQYF,TRBJ2-7,TRBV6-1
CASSARDRGTYEQYF,TRBJ2-7,TRBV6-1
CASSFNVLDRGDEQYF,TRBJ2-7,TRBV11-2
CASAVLDLEQFF,TRBJ2-1,TRBV12-5
CSVGVGFGNTEAFF,TRBJ1-1,TRBV29-1
CASSLWVGWVNEQFF,TRBJ2-1,TRBV7-9
CASSQRAHNLNTEAFF,TRBJ1-1,TRBV4-1
CASSQAPVPGELFF,TRBJ2-2,TRBV4-1
CASSPLPGLGSPLHF,TRBJ1-6,TRBV18
CASSYSLATNEQFF,TRBJ2-1,TRBV6-5
CASSELAGGTDTQYF,TRBJ2-3,TRBV7-6
CASSQELNTEAFF,TRBJ1-1,TRBV14
CSLGIVSSGNTIYF,TRBJ1-3,TRBV29-1
CAISGVQPYEQYF,TRBJ2-7,TRBV10-3
CASSLRDASNSPLHF,TRBJ1-6,TRBV5-4
CASSLGGGVNNEQFF,TRBJ2-1,TRBV13
CAWNPSGSQPQHF,TRBJ1-5,TRBV30
CASSQVSGGYTDTQYF,TRBJ2-3,TRBV4-1
CASSLTSGGSYNEQFF,TRBJ2-1,TRBV7-2
CASSAGTSYEQYF,TRBJ2-7,TRBV6-1
CASSTRDFPDTQYF,TRBJ2-3,TRBV19
CASSRSPGTGLVETQYF,TRBJ2-5,TRBV7-9
CASSLGGGGETQYF,TRBJ2-5,TRBV7-9
CASSPGTAIWGYTF,TRBJ1-2,TRBV27
CASRPWERGVMNTEAFF,TRBJ1-1,TRBV28
CAWNRGGFQETQYF,TRBJ2-5,TRBV30
CASSAGAFEAFF,TRBJ1-1,TRBV4-1
CASSLPGSNQPQHF,TRBJ1-5,TRBV5-5
CASSYKYSGELFF,TRBJ2-2,TRBV4-2
CASSYGEGAGYGYTF,TRBJ1-2,TRBV6-5
CASSTLRGGKNIQYF,TRBJ2-4,TRBV5-6
CASGLTSSAAWNEQYF,TRBJ2-7,TRBV12-5
CASSLGAEAFF,TRBJ1-1,TRBV27
CASSSTESSGANVLTF,TRBJ2-6,TRBV7-9
CASSGVPSYEQYF,TRBJ2-7,TRBV6-5
CASSLVGTGSNEQFF,TRBJ2-1,TRBV7-9
CASSLGNSYEQYF,TRBJ2-7,TRBV5-6
CASSLPGSSYEQYF,NA,TRBV7-9
CASSPLGLAEHNEQFF,TRBJ2-1,TRBV19